Listed here are 13 T cell receptor beta chains from one sample, sequenced in a study of vaccination effects on CD4 cells after COVID-19. Measured with immunoSEQ multiplex PCR; TCRdb has only the in-frame clones, and not every one. The sample carries tens of thousands of clones, roughly 80% recorded once. Antigen-specific CD4+ T cells were expanded with viral peptide pools in the ViraFEST assay before sequencing. Researchers isolated CD4+ T cells once 9 to 11 days of culture had elapsed. No antigen has been identified for these receptors. Sample: CD4+ T cells from PBMCs cultured with HCoV-229E spike peptides, taken before COVID-19 vaccination. The origin of the receptors is a human donor who received a COVID-19 vaccine.

The chain combines TRBV3-1 (or the pseudogene TRBV3-2) with TRBJ1-5; 7 bases map to TRBD1. CDR1 and CDR2 (germline): LGHDT, YNNKEL (reference sequence). The CDR3 spans 14 residues. After removal of 3 bases from V and 1 base from J, the junction contained 0 bases not matched to a gene. The CDR3 coding sequence is TGTGCCAGCAGCCAGACAGGGAGCAATCAGCCCCAGCATTTT. It specifies CASSQTGSNQPQHF.

This clone has just a few counts. The rearrangement joins TRBV15 to TRBJ1-6; D is unclear. V lost 5 bases and J lost 5, with 4 bases in between. CDR1 LNHNV and CDR2 YYDKDF come from the germline V gene (reference sequence). There are 12 residues in the CDR3. The CDR3 spells CATSLNNSPLHF. CDR3 DNA sequence: TGTGCCACCAGCCTGAATAATTCACCCCTCCACTTT.

The V gene is TRBV18, the J gene TRBJ2-3, with D uncertain. The CDR3 is 13 residues long. Germline CDR1 is KGHSH and CDR2 is LQKENI. V dropped 4 bases and J dropped 0 bases, with 5 bases sitting between them. In DNA, the CDR3 is TGTGCCAGCTCACTCGCTAGCACAGATACGCAGTATTTT. Its translation: CASSLASTDTQYF. The whole variable domain, remainder taken from reference TRBV18 and TRBJ2-3, is NAGVMQNPRHLVRRRGQEARLRCSPMKGHSHVYWYRQLPEEGLKFMVYLQKENIIDESGMPKERFSAEFPKEGPSILRIQQVVRGDSAAYFCASSLASTDTQYFGPGTRLTVL.

The V call is TRBV7-2, the J call TRBJ1-1; tentative D call: TRBD1 (6 bases). V was clipped by 5 bases and J by 2 bases, with 12 bases between them. The CDR3 totals 14 residues. Germline CDR1 and CDR2: SGHTA and FQGNSA. CDR3: CASSLGQTNTEAFF. The DNA for the CDR3 is TGTGCCAGCAGCCTAGGACAGACCAACACTGAAGCTTTCTTT.

The V and J genes are TRBV6-6 and TRBJ1-6; D remains ambiguous. Germline loops: CDR1 MNHNY, CDR2 SVGAGI (reference sequence). Trimming removed 6 bases at V and 0 bases at J, with 12 bases between. This CDR3 is built from 16 residues. CDR3 sequence (DNA): TGTGCCAGCAGCGGACGGTTGAGCTCCTATAATTCACCCCTCCACTTT. Encoded protein: CASSGRLSSYNSPLHF.

The chain uses TRBV4-1 and TRBJ1-4; 7 nucleotides agree with TRBD1. This CDR3 has 15 amino acids. Germline trimming cut 1 base from V and 5 bases from J; bases unmatched to any gene: 4. Looked up from germline, CDR1 is MGHRA and CDR2 is YSYEKL. CDR3 amino acids: CASSQGAGGNEKLFF. CDR3 sequence (DNA): TGCGCCAGCAGCCAAGGGGCAGGGGGGAATGAAAAACTGTTTTTT.

The chain employs TRBV5-4 and TRBJ1-2; D is possibly TRBD1 (6 bases). Germline CDR1 is SGHNT and CDR2 is YYREEE (reference sequence). The CDR3 is 17 residues long. V gave up 0 bases and J gave up 1 base, with 16 bases separating them. The CDR3 is CASSLGVGQRLNYGYTF. CDR3 bases: TGTGCCAGCAGCTTGGGAGTCGGACAGCGTCTTAACTATGGCTACACCTTC. Full variable domain (missing parts from reference TRBV5-4 and TRBJ1-2): ETGVTQSPTHLIKTRGQQVTLRCSSQSGHNTVSWYQQALGQGPQFIFQYYREEENGRGNFPPRFSGLQFPNYSSELNVNALELDDSALYLCASSLGVGQRLNYGYTFGSGTRLTVV.

The table lists this clone with a count of one. This chain connects TRBV6-5 to TRBJ1-2, with TRBD1 as a possible D gene (5 bases). The V and J ends lost 6 bases and 4 bases respectively, with 15 bases between them. The germline gives CDR1 MNHEY, CDR2 SVGAGI. The CDR3 is made up of 14 amino acids. Here the CDR3 DNA reads TGTGCCAGCAGCCGGACATCGGGGGTCTATGGCTACACCTTC. Translation: CASSRTSGVYGYTF.

This clone was observed a single time. The V call is TRBV5-1, the J call TRBJ2-3; 10 bases map to TRBD2. Trimming removed 4 bases from V and 0 bases from J; junction bases left unmatched: 5. The CDR3 extends over 16 amino acids. The germline CDR1 and CDR2 sequences are SGHRS and YFSETQ. CDR3 DNA sequence: TGCGCCAGCAGCATAACTAGCGGGGTGAGCACAGATACGCAGTATTTT. It translates to CASSITSGVSTDTQYF.

The DNA of the CDR3 is TGTGCCACCGGGACTTTCACAGATACGCAGTATTTT. Protein sequence: CATGTFTDTQYF. The rearrangement joins TRBV2 to TRBJ2-3; perhaps TRBD2 as D (6 bases). Germline CDR1 and CDR2: SNHLY and FYNNEI. The V and J ends lost 10 bases and 2 bases respectively, with 10 bases between them. The CDR3 length is 12 residues.

J is TRBJ2-2 and V is TRBV24-1; no definite D call. CDR3 length: 13 residues. The V gene lost 9 bases and the J gene lost 4 bases, with 11 bases spanning the gap. CDR1 is KGHDR and CDR2 is SFDVKD in the germline V gene. CDR3 in DNA: TGTGCCACCTCCGGGTCGGGCACCGGGGAGCTGTTTTTT. Its protein is CATSGSGTGELFF.

J is TRBJ1-6 and V is TRBV5-4; D not certain. The ends were cut back, 2 bases at V and 8 bases at J, with 11 bases in the middle. The germline CDR1 and CDR2 sequences are SGHNT and YYREEE (reference sequence). This CDR3 contains 14 residues. In nucleotides, the CDR3 is TGTGCCAGCAGCTTCTCGGGGTCGGATTCACCCCTCCACTTT. As protein: CASSFSGSDSPLHF.

V is TRBV4-1 and J is TRBJ2-5, with D possibly matching TRBD1 (6 bases). The V end was cut by 4 bases, the J end by 1 base, with 16 bases between. In germline, CDR1 is MGHRA, CDR2 YSYEKL. The CDR3 contains 16 residues. This chain's CDR3 is CASSRTVTGIQETQYF. CDR3 sequence (DNA): TGCGCCAGCAGCCGGACGGTTACAGGGATCCAAGAGACCCAGTACTTC.